These 9 T cell receptor beta chains were all obtained from the same sample, sequenced in a study of resident and recirculating memory T cells in vitiligo. Sequenced by immunoSEQ multiplex PCR; TCRdb stores in-frame clones only, minus some. The data contain 72,000 or so clones, about 92% of them singletons. The material sequenced was blood. The receptor set was obtained from a male donor with vitiligo.

The rearrangement uses TRBV7-3 and TRBJ1-3; D is unresolved. The germline gives CDR1 SGHTA, CDR2 FQGTGA. V was trimmed by 6 bases and J by 4 bases, leaving 13 bases between them. The CDR3 runs to 14 residues. CDR3 protein: CASSAGRGGNTIYF. CDR3 in DNA: TGTGCCAGCAGTGCCGGGAGAGGCGGAAACACCATATATTTT.

V is TRBV9 and J is TRBJ1-2; a possible D gene is TRBD1 (5 bases). CDR3 size: 15 residues. The V and J ends lost 4 bases and 5 bases respectively, with 18 bases between them. CDR1 and CDR2 from the germline V gene are SGDLS and YYNGEE. The CDR3 region is CASSPLGGASYGYTF. In DNA form, the CDR3 reads TGTGCCAGCAGCCCATTGGGGGGTGCGAGTTATGGCTACACCTTC.

The chain combines TRBV6-1 with TRBJ2-6; D perhaps matches TRBD1 (5 bases). Looked up from germline, CDR1 is MNHNS and CDR2 is SASEGT. V lost 6 bases, J lost 1 base, and 7 bases lay in between. This CDR3 spans 14 amino acids. The CDR3 protein is CASRSGSGANVLTF. Here the CDR3 DNA reads TGTGCCAGCAGATCAGGGTCTGGGGCCAACGTCCTGACTTTC.

V gene TRBV11-3 combines with J gene TRBJ2-5, with a possible D match to TRBD1 (6 bases). Trimming took 3 bases from V and 4 from J, leaving 12 bases between them. The germline gives CDR1 SGHNT, CDR2 YENEEA. The CDR3 is 14 amino acids. For the CDR3, the DNA is TGTGCCAGCAGCTTCTCTGGACAGTCAGAGACCCAGTACTTC. It codes for CASSFSGQSETQYF.

This chain joins TRBV7-2 and TRBJ2-3, with 13 bases fitting TRBD2. The CDR3 runs 15 residues. With V trimmed by 7 bases and J by 4 bases, 5 bases remained unmatched. Germline V gene lookup returns CDR1 SGHTA and CDR2 FQGNSA. The CDR3 DNA reads as TGTGCCAGCACCCAACTAGCGGGAGGGCCAGATACGCAGTATTTT. Translation: CASTQLAGGPDTQYF.

The CDR3 reads CASSLYLGTGNNQPQHF. CDR3 nucleotides: TGTGCCAGCAGCTTGTACCTCGGTACGGGTAACAATCAGCCCCAGCATTTT. The rearrangement uses TRBV5-4 and TRBJ1-5; no clear D. Germline V gene sequence: CDR1 SGHNT, CDR2 YYREEE (reference sequence). V dropped 1 base and J dropped 3 bases, with 17 bases sitting between them. The CDR3 is made up of 17 amino acids.

The V call is TRBV2, the J call TRBJ1-1; tentatively, D is TRBD1 (5 bases). Trimming cost V 7 bases and J 4 bases, with 16 bases left between them. This CDR3 comprises 14 residues. The germline CDR1 and CDR2 sequences are SNHLY and FYNNEI. The CDR3 DNA sequence: TGTGCCAGCACCCCCAGGGTTATGGGCACTGAAGCTTTCTTT. The encoded protein is CASTPRVMGTEAFF.

The J gene is TRBJ1-5, the V gene TRBV14, with TRBD1 matching 8 bases. With 0 bases clipped from V and 0 bases from J, the junction kept 7 bases outside the gene matches. The CDR3 runs 18 residues. Germline V gene sequence: CDR1 SGHDN, CDR2 FVKESK. CDR3 sequence reads: CASSQEGPQGDSNQPQHF. CDR3 DNA sequence: TGTGCCAGCAGCCAAGAGGGGCCACAGGGGGATAGCAATCAGCCCCAGCATTTT. The whole variable domain, remainder taken from reference TRBV14 and TRBJ1-5, is EAGVTQFPSHSVIEKGQTVTLRCDPISGHDNLYWYRRVMGKEIKFLLHFVKESKQDESGMPNNRFLAERTGGTYSTLKVQPAELEDSGVYFCASSQEGPQGDSNQPQHFGDGTRLSIL.

The chain carries TRBV10-2 and TRBJ1-1, with unresolved D. The germline V gene encodes CDR1 WSHSY and CDR2 SAAADI. Trimming cost V 8 bases and J 0 bases, with 10 bases left between them. The CDR3 has 13 amino acids. The CDR3 spells CASLANMNTEAFF. In DNA form, the CDR3 reads TGCGCCAGCTTGGCCAACATGAACACTGAAGCTTTCTTT.